This TCR beta chain was documented in a study of OX40 agonist ivuxolimab in advanced cancers. The wider study: Every 2 weeks, ivuxolimab was infused into the patients intravenously at between 0.01 and 10 mg/kg. General study points: CD4+ and CD8+ blood T cells expanded clonally by week 6 at 0.1 to 3.0 mg/kg. Mean expanded clone counts were higher in CD8+ than CD4+ T cells.

About this clone itself: What it binds is unknown.

Trimming at V came to 1 base and at J to 7 bases, leaving 6 bases not matched to a gene. Germline V gives CDR1 SGHAT, CDR2 FQNNGV. The CDR3 has 14 amino acids. The assay was immunoSEQ multiplex PCR, and TCRdb's table has in-frame clones only and misses some. The sample includes 9,500 to 11,000 clones, roughly 86% of them seen just once. The investigators sampled blood at baseline, at cycle 4 day 1, and at cycle 7 day 1. The rearrangement uses TRBV11-2 and TRBJ1-2; 7 nucleotides align to TRBD1. The TCR originated in an adult with an advanced solid tumor such as melanoma, head and neck, liver or kidney cancer. The sample was CD4+ or CD8+ T cells sorted from blood, taken in a trial of the OX40 agonist ivuxolimab. The CDR3, as DNA: TGTGCCAGCAGCTTAGGACAGGGAGGCTCTGGCTACACCTTC. This translates into CASSLGQGGSGYTF.